The clone carrying this TCR beta chain was seen a handful of times. Unmatched junction bases numbered 6, after V lost 8 bases and J lost 9 bases. Germline CDR1 is MNHNS and CDR2 is SASEGT. This CDR3 has 14 amino acids. All donors were healthy Caucasians. The sample comes from a study of identical twins. TCRdb recomputed calls from the 5' RACE reads with MiXCR, one row per CDR3 protein. The table shows approximately 700,000 distinct CDR3 sequences, with 15% to 20% occurring only once. This same sample was also part of a study on T cells expressing NK-cell markers. That paper notes: Repertoires of TCR beta were obtained from T cells sorted as CD3+CD56+NKG2C+, CD3+CD56+NKG2C- and CD3+CD56-NKG2C+. The CD3+CD56-NKG2C+ fraction of a handful of donors was likewise dominated by these clonotypes.

This rearrangement joins TRBV6-1 to TRBJ2-1, with 14 bases aligning to TRBD2. The sequenced sample was PBMCs. The sequence derives from a woman younger than 30 in good health. CDR3: CASQGLAGEGEQFF. CDR3 in DNA: TGTGCCAGCCAGGGACTAGCGGGAGAGGGTGAGCAGTTCTTC.